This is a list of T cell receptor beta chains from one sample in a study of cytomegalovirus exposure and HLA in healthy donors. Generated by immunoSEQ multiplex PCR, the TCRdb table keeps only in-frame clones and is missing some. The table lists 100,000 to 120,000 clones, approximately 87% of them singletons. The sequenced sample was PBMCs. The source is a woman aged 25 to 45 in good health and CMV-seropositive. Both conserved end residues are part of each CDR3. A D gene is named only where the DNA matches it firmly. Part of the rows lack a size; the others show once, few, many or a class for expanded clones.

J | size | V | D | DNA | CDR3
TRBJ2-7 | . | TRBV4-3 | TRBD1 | TGCGCCAGCAGCCAAGTGGGACAGGGGGATAACGAGCAGTACTTC | CASSQVGQGDNEQYF
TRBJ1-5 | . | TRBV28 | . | TGTGCCAGCAGTTTTCCCAGGGCTGAATGGAGCAATCAGCCCCAGCATTTT | CASSFPRAEWSNQPQHF
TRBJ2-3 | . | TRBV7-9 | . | TGTGCCAGCAGCTTACTCGGATCAACCGAGGTTAGCACAGATACGCAGTATTTT | CASSLLGSTEVSTDTQYF
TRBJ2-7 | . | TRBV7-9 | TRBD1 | TGTGCCAGCAGCTTAGCGAGGGGGCCCTCCTACGAGCAGTACTTC | CASSLARGPSYEQYF
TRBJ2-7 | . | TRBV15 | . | TGTGCCACCAGCAGAGATCTCCGGTTCGGGGACGAGCAGTACTTC | CATSRDLRFGDEQYF
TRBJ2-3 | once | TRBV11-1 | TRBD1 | TGTGCCAGCAGCTTGGGGCAGGGGGCTTCCACAGATACGCAGTATTTT | CASSLGQGASTDTQYF
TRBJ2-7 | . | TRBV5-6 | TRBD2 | TGTGCCAGCAACTCCGGACTAGCGGGAGGTGAGCAGTACTTC | CASNSGLAGGEQYF
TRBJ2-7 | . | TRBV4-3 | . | TGCGCCAGCAGCCAAGATAGACAGGCCTCCTACGAGCAGTACTTC | CASSQDRQASYEQYF
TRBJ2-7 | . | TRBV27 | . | TGTGCCAGCAGTGCCCGGGGGCTAGCGGCGACCTACGAGCAGTACTTC | CASSARGLAATYEQYF
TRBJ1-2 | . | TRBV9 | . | TGTGCCAGCAGCGTAGGTGTCCAGGGGCACTATGGCTACACCTTC | CASSVGVQGHYGYTF
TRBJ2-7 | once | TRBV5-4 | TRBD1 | TGTGCCAGCAGCTTGGCAGGACAGGGGGCCTACGAGCAGTACTTC | CASSLAGQGAYEQYF
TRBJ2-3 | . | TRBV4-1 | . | TGCGCCAGCAGCCAAGGGTACAGGGTCACAGATACGCAGTATTTT | CASSQGYRVTDTQYF
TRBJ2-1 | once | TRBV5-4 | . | TGTGCCAGCAGCTTTTTGCTAGCGAGGAATGAGCAGTTCTTC | CASSFLLARNEQFF
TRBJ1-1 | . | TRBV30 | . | TGTGCCTGGAGCCCCGGGGGGGGGAACACTGAAGCTTTCTTT | CAWSPGGGNTEAFF
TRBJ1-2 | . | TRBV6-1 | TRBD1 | TGTGCCAGCAGTGAAGTGGGACAGGGGACTTATGGCTACACCTTC | CASSEVGQGTYGYTF
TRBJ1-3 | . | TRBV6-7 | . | TGTGCCAGCAGTTACTCGAGGTTTGAGGGGGTTGGAAACACCATATATTTT | CASSYSRFEGVGNTIYF
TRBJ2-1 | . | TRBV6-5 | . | TGTGCCAGCCAGGGGCTCAATGAGCAGTTCTTC | CASQGLNEQFF
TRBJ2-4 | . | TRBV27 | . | TGTGCCAGCAGTTCGTCAGCCAAAAACATTCAGTACTTC | CASSSSAKNIQYF
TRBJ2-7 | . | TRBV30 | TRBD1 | TGTGCCTGGAGTCCCGGACAGGGCGACGAGCAGTACTTC | CAWSPGQGDEQYF
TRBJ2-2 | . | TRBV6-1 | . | TGTGCCAGCAAAACCATAACAGGGAACACCGGGGAGCTGTTTTTT | CASKTITGNTGELFF
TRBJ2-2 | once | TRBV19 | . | TGTGCCAGTAGTATAGTGAACAGGGCCCCTACCGGGGAGCTGTTTTTT | CASSIVNRAPTGELFF
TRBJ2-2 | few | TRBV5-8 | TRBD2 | TGTGCCAGCAGCTCCGGGACTACCACCGGGGAGCTGTTTTTT | CASSSGTTTGELFF
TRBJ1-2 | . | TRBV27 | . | TGTGCCAGCAGTTTCAGGGGACTACCCTATGGCTACACCTTC | CASSFRGLPYGYTF
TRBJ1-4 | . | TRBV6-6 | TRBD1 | TGTGCCAGCAGTTCAGGGGGCGTTGAAAAACTGTTTTTT | CASSSGGVEKLFF
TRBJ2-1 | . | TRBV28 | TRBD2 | TGTGCCAGCAGTTTATGGGGGGGGAACAATGAGCAGTTCTTC | CASSLWGGNNEQFF
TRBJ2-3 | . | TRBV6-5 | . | TGTGCCAGCAGTTCCAAACGGGGCCAGGAGCGGGTCACGCAGTATTTT | CASSSKRGQERVTQYF
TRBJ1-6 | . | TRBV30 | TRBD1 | TGTGCCTGCCGGGACAGCTATAATTCACCCCTCCACTTT | CACRDSYNSPLHF
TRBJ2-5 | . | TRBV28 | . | TGTGCCAGCGCAGGCCACCAAGAGACCCAGTACTTC | CASAGHQETQYF